These 15 T cell receptor beta chains came from one sample sequenced in a study of cytomegalovirus exposure and HLA in healthy donors. Produced via immunoSEQ multiplex PCR; TCRdb's table is partial and in-frame only. The sample holds 300,000 to 400,000 clones, roughly 88% seen once. The sequenced material came from PBMCs. The receptor source for this set is a man under 40 in good health and CMV-seronegative.

On this clone itself: Other nucleotide sequences from this sample produce the same CDR3. The J gene is TRBJ2-7, the V gene TRBV27; D may be TRBD2 (6 bases). Germline V CDR1 and CDR2: MNHEY, SMNVEV (reference sequence). V dropped 0 bases and J dropped 4 bases, with 7 bases sitting between them. CDR3 length: 13 residues. The CDR3 loop reads CASSLSGGYEQYF. In DNA form, the CDR3 reads TGTGCCAGCAGTTTATCGGGGGGATACGAGCAGTACTTC.

The chain links TRBV2 to TRBJ2-1; TRBD1 matches 7 bases. Germline V gene sequence: CDR1 SNHLY, CDR2 FYNNEI. Trimming at V came to 6 bases and at J to 4 bases, leaving 3 bases not matched to a gene. The CDR3 consists of 13 residues. CDR3 sequence: CASSRDSYNEQFF. In DNA, the CDR3 is TGTGCCAGCAGCCGGGACAGTTACAATGAGCAGTTCTTC.

The chain links TRBV6-1 to TRBJ2-1; D is possibly TRBD2 (6 bases). From germline, CDR1 is MNHNS and CDR2 SASEGT. This CDR3 spans 16 amino acids. V lost 3 bases, J lost 5 bases, and 17 bases lay in between. This chain's CDR3 is CASSESGDSSNNEQFF. Written as DNA, the CDR3 is TGTGCCAGCAGTGAGTCCGGGGACTCGTCCAACAATGAGCAGTTCTTC.

This chain connects TRBV27 to TRBJ2-6, with 9 bases identical to TRBD1. The ends lost 5 bases at V and 2 bases at J; junction bases unmatched: 13. The CDR3 is 19 amino acids. Per the germline V gene, CDR1 is MNHEY and CDR2 is SMNVEV (reference sequence). The CDR3 DNA follows: TGTGCCAGCAGTCCGCACCGGGACAGGGAAGGGCCTGGGGCCAACGTCCTGACTTTC. Translation gives CASSPHRDREGPGANVLTF.

The chain carries TRBV19 and TRBJ2-2, with 8 bases matching TRBD2. V was pared by 3 bases and J by 2 bases, with 5 bases of the junction left unmatched. This CDR3 region has 16 residues. Germline V lookup: CDR1 LNHDA, CDR2 SQIVND (reference sequence). CDR3 DNA sequence: TGTGCCAGTAGTATGGGCGGGGGGCTTAACACCGGGGAGCTGTTTTTT. Residues: CASSMGGGLNTGELFF.

This clone has more than one count but fewer than ten. V is TRBV5-6 and J is TRBJ1-1; 10 bases align to TRBD1. Looked up from germline, CDR1 is SGHDT and CDR2 is YYEEEE. There are 15 residues in the CDR3. Trimming removed 3 bases from V and 1 base from J; junction bases left unmatched: 3. The CDR3 DNA is TGTGCCAGCAGCTGGCGGGACAGGGGGAACACTGAAGCTTTCTTT. Its translation: CASSWRDRGNTEAFF.

V and J are TRBV6-6 and TRBJ1-2; D perhaps matches TRBD1 (6 bases). Trimming stripped 0 bases from V and 1 base from J, with 9 bases between. The germline V gene has CDR1 MNHNY and CDR2 SVGAGI (reference sequence). The CDR3 runs 15 residues. CDR3 loop: CASSYSRGGNYGYTF. The CDR3 nucleotides are TGTGCCAGCAGTTACTCCCGAGGGGGTAACTATGGCTACACCTTC.

In DNA form, the CDR3 reads TGCGCCAGCAGCCAAGATGGCCCAGGGTCGACTGAAGCTTTCTTT. It translates to CASSQDGPGSTEAFF. The rearrangement links TRBV4-1 to TRBJ1-1; D might be TRBD1 (5 bases). Germline V lookup: CDR1 MGHRA, CDR2 YSYEKL. CDR3 size: 15 residues. The V gene lost 0 bases and the J gene lost 5 bases, with 13 bases spanning the gap.

The table lists this clone with a count of one. V and J are TRBV7-2 and TRBJ2-1, with D uncertain. Per the germline V gene, CDR1 is SGHTA and CDR2 is FQGNSA. The V gene lost 5 bases and the J gene lost 7 bases, with 9 bases spanning the gap. This CDR3 has 12 residues. The CDR3 is CASSLFGNEQFF. As DNA, the CDR3 is TGTGCCAGCAGCCTTTTCGGGAATGAGCAGTTCTTC. Using reference TRBV7-2 and TRBJ2-1 for the parts outside the CDR3, the full variable domain is GAGVSQSPSNKVTEKGKDVELRCDPISGHTALYWYRQSLGQGLEFLIYFQGNSAPDKSGLPSDRFSAERTGGSVSTLTIQRTQQEDSAVYLCASSLFGNEQFFGPGTRLTVL.

J is TRBJ1-2 and V is TRBV2; 8 bases align to TRBD1. Germline CDR1 is SNHLY and CDR2 is FYNNEI. J was trimmed by 4 bases and V by 5 bases; bases with no gene match: 6. This CDR3 is 14 amino acids long. The CDR3 protein is CASSRDRGAYGYTF. The CDR3 DNA reads as TGTGCCAGCAGTCGCGACAGGGGTGCCTATGGCTACACCTTC. Full variable domain (missing parts from reference TRBV2 and TRBJ1-2): EPEVTQTPSHQVTQMGQEVILRCVPISNHLYFYWYRQILGQKVEFLVSFYNNEISEKSEIFDDQFSVERPDGSNFTLKIRSTKLEDSAMYFCASSRDRGAYGYTFGSGTRLTVV.

The chain joins TRBV11-3 to TRBJ2-3; 7 nucleotides align to TRBD1. The length of the CDR3 is 12 residues. Germline trimming cut 6 bases from V and 9 bases from J; bases unmatched to any gene: 6. Germline V gene sequence: CDR1 SGHNT, CDR2 YENEEA. The CDR3 nucleotides are TGTGCCAGCAGTTCCCGAGGGGGCACGCAGTATTTT. Its protein is CASSSRGGTQYF.

V and J are TRBV6-6 and TRBJ2-1; D gene unclear. CDR1 MNHNY and CDR2 SVGAGI come from the germline V gene (reference sequence). CDR3 length: 11 amino acids. Trimming took off 11 bases at V and 12 bases at J, with 17 bases between the two ends. The CDR3 loop is CASETRSRQFF. CDR3 bases: TGTGCCTCCGAGACGAGGAGCAGGCAGTTCTTC.

The rearrangement links TRBV18 to TRBJ2-2, with a tentative D call TRBD1 (5 bases). The germline V and J ends were trimmed by 4 bases and 2 bases, with 11 bases remaining between them. This CDR3 has 15 amino acids. Germline CDR1 reads KGHSH; CDR2 reads LQKENI. The CDR3 DNA reads as TGTGCCAGCTCACTACTGGACACAAACACCGGGGAGCTGTTTTTT. Its protein product is CASSLLDTNTGELFF.

This sequence joins TRBV19 and TRBJ1-2, with a possible D match to TRBD1 (6 bases). Germline V gene data show CDR1 as LNHDA and CDR2 as SQIVND (reference sequence). V lost 7 bases to trimming and J lost 7 bases, with 13 bases between them. The length of the CDR3 is 12 residues. CDR3 bases: TGTGCCAGTAAGACAGGCTCAGGTGGCTACACCTTC. This gives the protein CASKTGSGGYTF.

The chain combines TRBV27 with TRBJ1-5; D is possibly TRBD1 (6 bases). The CDR3 is 15 residues long. CDR1 and CDR2 (germline): MNHEY, SMNVEV (reference sequence). V was trimmed by 6 bases and J by 2 bases, leaving 14 bases between them. As DNA, the CDR3 is TGTGCCAGCAGCACAGGGTTCTACGGCAATCAGCCCCAGCATTTT. This translates into CASSTGFYGNQPQHF.